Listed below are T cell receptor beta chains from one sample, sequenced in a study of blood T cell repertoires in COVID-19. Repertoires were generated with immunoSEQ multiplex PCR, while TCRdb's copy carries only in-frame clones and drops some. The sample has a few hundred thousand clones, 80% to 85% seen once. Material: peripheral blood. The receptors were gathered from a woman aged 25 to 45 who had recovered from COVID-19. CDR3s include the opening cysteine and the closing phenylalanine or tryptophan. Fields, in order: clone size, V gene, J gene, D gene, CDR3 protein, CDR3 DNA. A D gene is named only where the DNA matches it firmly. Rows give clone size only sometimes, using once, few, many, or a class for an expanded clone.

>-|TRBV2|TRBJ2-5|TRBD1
CASRDRVRETQYF
TGTGCCAGCAGGGACAGGGTACGGGAGACCCAGTACTTC
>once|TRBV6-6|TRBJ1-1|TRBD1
CASSLDRRTEAFF
TGTGCCAGCAGTTTGGACAGGAGAACTGAAGCTTTCTTT
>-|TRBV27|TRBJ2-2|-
CASSLAQTLNTGELFF
TGTGCCAGCAGTTTGGCTCAGACTTTGAACACCGGGGAGCTGTTTTTT
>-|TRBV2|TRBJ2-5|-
CASSGNGGLETQYF
TGTGCCAGCAGTGGAAATGGGGGCCTAGAGACCCAGTACTTC
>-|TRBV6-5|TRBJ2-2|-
CASSSQLAFGELFF
TGTGCCAGCAGTTCCCAGCTAGCCTTCGGGGAGCTGTTTTTT
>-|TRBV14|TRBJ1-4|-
CASRRKGGAGEKLFF
TGTGCCAGCAGGAGAAAAGGGGGTGCAGGGGAAAAACTGTTTTTT
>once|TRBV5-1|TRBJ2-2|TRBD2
CASNSPQLAGVTGELFF
TGCGCCAGCAACTCTCCCCAGCTAGCGGGAGTCACCGGGGAGCTGTTTTTT
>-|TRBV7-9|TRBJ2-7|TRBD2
CASSSAGDRYEQYF
TGTGCCAGCAGCTCCGCGGGGGATAGGTACGAGCAGTACTTC
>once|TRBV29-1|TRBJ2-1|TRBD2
CSVLELATPFF
TGCAGCGTTTTGGAACTAGCGACACCGTTCTTC
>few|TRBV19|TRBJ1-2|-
CASSRQGTNYGYTF
TGTGCCAGTAGTAGGCAGGGGACCAACTATGGCTACACCTTC
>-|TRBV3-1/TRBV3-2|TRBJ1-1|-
CASRLRGEVNTEAFF
TGTGCCAGCAGGCTACGGGGAGAGGTGAACACTGAAGCTTTCTTT
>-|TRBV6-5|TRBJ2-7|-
CASSYRVSPSYEQYF
TGTGCCAGCAGTTACAGAGTTAGCCCCTCCTACGAGCAGTACTTC
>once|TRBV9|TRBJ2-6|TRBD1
CASSFGTGAGANVLTF
TGTGCCAGCAGCTTCGGGACAGGGGCCGGGGCCAACGTCCTGACTTTC
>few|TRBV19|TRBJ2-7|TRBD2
CASSVTGLAGDEQYF
TGTGCCAGTAGTGTAACCGGACTAGCGGGAGACGAGCAGTACTTC
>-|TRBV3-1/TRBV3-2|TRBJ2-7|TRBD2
CASSQDNLRVRIAGGPAIYEQYF
TGTGCCAGCAGCCAAGATAACCTCAGGGTCCGGATAGCGGGAGGGCCGGCTATCTACGAGCAGTACTTC
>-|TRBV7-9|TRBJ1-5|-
CASSLGWVLQPQHF
TGTGCCAGCAGCCTCGGGTGGGTTCTTCAGCCCCAGCATTTT
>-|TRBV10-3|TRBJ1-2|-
CAASGLYGYTF
TGTGCCGCCAGCGGTCTCTATGGCTACACCTTC
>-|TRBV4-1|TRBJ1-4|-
CASSQDSARMNNEKLFF
TGCGCCAGCAGCCAAGATAGCGCCAGGATGAATAATGAAAAACTGTTTTTT
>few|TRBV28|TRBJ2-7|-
CASTFSSGAPSYEQYF
TGTGCCAGCACTTTCTCATCAGGGGCGCCCTCCTACGAGCAGTACTTC
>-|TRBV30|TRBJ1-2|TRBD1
CAWRRQGTHGYTF
TGTGCCTGGAGAAGACAGGGAACCCATGGCTACACCTTC
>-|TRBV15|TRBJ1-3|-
CATSRPLGLGGNTIYF
TGTGCCACCAGCAGGCCCCTTGGGCTTGGGGGAAACACCATATATTTT
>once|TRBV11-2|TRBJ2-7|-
CASSFRGGGPTRSHEQYF
TGTGCCAGCAGCTTCAGGGGAGGGGGACCGACTAGGTCCCACGAGCAGTACTTC
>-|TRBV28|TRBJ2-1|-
CASKLHAEVNEQFF
TGTGCCAGTAAACTCCATGCTGAGGTCAATGAGCAGTTCTTC
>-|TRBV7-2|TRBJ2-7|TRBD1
CASSLAGQGIYEQYF
TGTGCCAGCAGCTTAGCGGGACAGGGTATCTACGAGCAGTACTTC
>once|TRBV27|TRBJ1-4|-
CASSWRATNEKLFF
TGTGCCAGCAGTTGGAGGGCAACTAATGAAAAACTGTTTTTT
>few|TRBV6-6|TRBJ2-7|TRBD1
CASSPRGQGAYEQYF
TGTGCCAGCAGTCCTCGTGGACAGGGGGCCTACGAGCAGTACTTC
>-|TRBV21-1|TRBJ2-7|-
CASSKQEGTSGCPPSYEQYF
TGTGCCAGCAGCAAACAGGAGGGGACTAGCGGGTGCCCTCCCTCCTACGAGCAGTACTTC
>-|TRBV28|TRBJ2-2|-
CASRLARGNTGELFF
TGTGCCAGCAGACTAGCCCGCGGGAACACCGGGGAGCTGTTTTTT
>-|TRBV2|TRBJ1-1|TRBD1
CASPDPTGLHTEAFF
TGTGCCAGCCCCGACCCGACAGGGTTGCACACTGAAGCTTTCTTT
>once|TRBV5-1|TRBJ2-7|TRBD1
CASSDTGVRYEQYF
TGCGCCAGCAGCGACACAGGGGTTCGTTACGAGCAGTACTTC
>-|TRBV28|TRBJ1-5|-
CASTSRARVQPQHF
TGTGCCAGCACCTCCCGAGCCCGGGTTCAGCCCCAGCATTTT
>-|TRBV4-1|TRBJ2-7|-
CASSIDRGDEQYF
TGCGCCAGCAGCATCGATAGGGGTGACGAGCAGTACTTC
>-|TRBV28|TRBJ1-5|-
CASSSRGQPQHF
TGTGCCAGCAGTTCCCGGGGACAGCCCCAGCATTTT
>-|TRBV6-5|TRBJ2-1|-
CASLGGNHNEQFF
TGTGCCAGCTTGGGCGGGAACCACAATGAGCAGTTCTTC
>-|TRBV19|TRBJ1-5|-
CASRLGVTNQPQHF
TGTGCCAGTAGACTCGGGGTTACCAATCAGCCCCAGCATTTT
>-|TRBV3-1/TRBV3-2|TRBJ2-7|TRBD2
CASSQEASGSSYEQYF
TGTGCCAGCAGCCAAGAGGCTAGCGGGTCCTCCTACGAGCAGTACTTC
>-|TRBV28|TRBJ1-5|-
CASSSGGRNQPQHF
TGTGCCAGCAGTTCGGGGGGCAGGAATCAGCCCCAGCATTTT
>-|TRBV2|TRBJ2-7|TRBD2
CASSGTSGIGEQYF
TGTGCCAGCAGCGGGACTAGCGGGATCGGAGAGCAGTACTTC
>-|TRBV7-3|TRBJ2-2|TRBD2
CASSLQPGLAGTTGELFF
TGTGCCAGCAGCTTACAACCGGGACTAGCGGGAACTACCGGGGAGCTGTTTTTT